Listed here is a single T cell receptor (beta chain). This clonotype was counted at least ten times. It has no known antigen specificity. No quality values exist for individual bases; no much larger clone is one base distant. This specimen comes from a study of human T cells and chemical hapten exposure (dated by TCRdb to the early 2020s). Background for the entire study: For sensitization, 2% DPC in acetone was applied to a 2 cm by 2 cm area of upper inner arm skin. The patient cohort, mostly female, included alopecia areata with under or over 50% scalp involvement, alopecia totalis and alopecia universalis. The libraries were sequenced as a pool, and the TCR yield per sample differed mostly because of small variations in library volumes within the pool. In alopecia patients, the study followed how the peripheral blood TCR repertoire changed in vivo over primary and secondary sensitization to diphenylcyclopropenone (DPC), a hapten. Blood samples were taken from patients before sensitization (week 0) and then at 2, 6 and about 24 weeks after DPC sensitization. Patch testing was performed on the upper back with Finn chambers containing 0.01% DPC, and the patch tests were scored after 6 days according to International Contact Dermatitis Research Group standards. Throughout the study period of roughly 24 weeks, patients also received therapeutic DPC doses to the scalp every week. For TCR sequencing, blood came from twenty-nine alopecia patients at anywhere from one to four time points (pre-sensitization, 2, 6 and 24 weeks). The study at large found these results: After repeated subsampling, the strength of the expansion versus patch-test correlation and the threshold at which it became significant changed. Compared with pre-sensitization or healthy control sets, expanded TCRs formed significantly more large CDR3 similarity clusters, which is consistent with antigen-driven responses. DPC sensitization did not change the number of TCRs with a frequency above 1 in 1000, and there was no evidence of changes in global repertoire structure. The number of PT1 expanded TCRs positively correlated with patch test score, significant at thresholds 8, 16 and 32 but not 4. Because every patient had alopecia, a presumed autoimmune disease, the patients' immune response might differ from that of healthy individuals.

Receptor amplification or capture employed RACE. The sequencer was a NextSeq 500. During library preparation, unique molecular identifiers were attached to individual cDNA molecules so that TCRs could be counted in a quantitative, reproducible way. Each blood RNA sample was used to sequence both TCR alpha and TCR beta chains. The authors' pipeline ran thus. A median of about 87,000 TCRs per sample was observed, with a range of roughly 20,000 to 700,000. The Decombinator software suite was used to annotate the V, J and CDR3 of the TCR reads. For PS versus PT1 abundance plots, all samples were subsampled to the same number of TCRs (28,000). TCRs were defined as expanded if absent before sensitization and observed at least eight times at the 2-week time point. TCRdb reworked the public reads: Q25 trimming with fastp, MiXCR clone assembly, productive beta chains retained. One record per CDR3 amino acid sequence lists the most common genes and DNA. Here the V and J calls rest on TCRdb's processing, not on the authors' analysis. The sample data list about 99,000 distinct CDR3 sequences, and approximately 13% of these were observed just once. The top ten constitute 2.1% of the sample.

In the paper's terms, the time point label means: patch test 1, 2 weeks after DPC sensitization. Taken with the paper, the label for treatment or condition translates to: therapeutic diphenylcyclopropenone sensitization with weekly scalp DPC. At every patch-test visit, the blood draw took place before the patch test was put on. To be eligible, patients had to be aged 18 to 70, diagnosed with alopecia and judged suitable for DPC therapy, while pregnant patients were excluded. Total RNA was extracted from unfractionated whole blood collected in Tempus Blood RNA tubes. The sample here was whole blood, taken in connection with sensitization to the hapten diphenylcyclopropenone (DPC). The source is a woman in her forties with alopecia areata. Some clones in this sample may be carry-over from other donors' samples.

The DNA reads TGTGCCAGCAGTGGGTCTTCATCAACTGAAGCTTTCTTT. It translates as CASSGSSSTEAFF. The rearrangement joined TRBV12-3 or TRBV12-4 to TRBJ1-1; the D gene cannot be named for sure. The CDR3 starts with the cysteine, ends with the phenylalanine, and has 13 residues. Of the read, only the CDR3 DNA is kept; its 39 bases are in frame from base 1. V is cut by 5 bases and J by 5 bases, and the space between the germline ends is 12 bases.